This T cell receptor beta chain stems from a study of T cell responses to AZD1222 COVID-19 vaccine. At the level of the study: Combined were second doses at about 4 or about 12 weeks.

Using immunoSEQ multiplex PCR, the repertoire was profiled, and TCRdb retains in-frame clones only, with some absent. There are 80,000 to 100,000 clones in the sample; about 88% occur only once, and 10% to 15% lies in the top ten. This CDR3 is 14 amino acids long. The ends lost 3 bases at V and 3 bases at J; junction bases unmatched: 4. Germline assignment: CDR1 LGHDT and CDR2 YNNKEL (reference sequence). As to this clone: Its antigen is still unknown.

Study-wide points: The reported proportion of spike-specific TCRs targeting unmutated variant regions was nearly half. Compared with day 0, the breadth and depth of the Spike-specific TCR repertoire rose significantly after two doses of AZD1222. Every sample of the repertoires postdated the peak T cell response.

The V and J genes are TRBV3-1 (or the pseudogene TRBV3-2) and TRBJ1-2, with 7 bases lining up with TRBD1. The TCR sequence derives from an adult in good health. The sequences come from peripheral blood, collected on day 0 of AZD1222 vaccination. CDR3 in DNA: TGTGCCAGCAGCCAGACCAGGGGGGACTATGGCTACACCTTC. As protein: CASSQTRGDYGYTF.